The TCR beta chain described here comes from a study of T cells in women clearing cervical HPV infection. Assay used: immunoSEQ multiplex PCR; TCRdb lists only in-frame clones, some missing. The listing contains about 30,000 clones. There are 13 residues in the CDR3. The germline V gene encodes CDR1 GTSNPN and CDR2 SVGIG (reference sequence). The V and J ends lost 8 bases and 4 bases respectively, with 16 bases between them. Turning to this clone: The CDR3 end lies 3 residues beyond the end of the read and is filled in from the germline J gene.

The clonotype was recovered from a woman between 18 and 70 years old with a cervical HPV16 infection that either progressed to CIN3+ or cleared (not recorded which). The chain links TRBV30 to TRBJ2-3; D call uncertain. The source material was blood buffy coat. This chain's CDR3 is CAVTRYRADTQYF. The sequenced part of the CDR3 DNA is TGTGCCGTCACGAGGTATAGGGCAGATACG.